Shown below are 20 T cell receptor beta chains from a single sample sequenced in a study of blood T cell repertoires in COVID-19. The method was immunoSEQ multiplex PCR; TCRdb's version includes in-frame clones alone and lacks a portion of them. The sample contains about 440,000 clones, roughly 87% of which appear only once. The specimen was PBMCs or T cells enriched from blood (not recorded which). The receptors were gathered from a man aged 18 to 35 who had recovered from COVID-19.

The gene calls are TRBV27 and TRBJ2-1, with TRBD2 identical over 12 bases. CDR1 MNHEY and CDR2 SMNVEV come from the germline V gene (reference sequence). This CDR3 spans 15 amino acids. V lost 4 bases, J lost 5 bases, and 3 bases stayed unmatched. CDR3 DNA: TGTGCCAGCAGTTCGGGACTAGCGGGCGACAATGAGCAGTTCTTC. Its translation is CASSSGLAGDNEQFF.

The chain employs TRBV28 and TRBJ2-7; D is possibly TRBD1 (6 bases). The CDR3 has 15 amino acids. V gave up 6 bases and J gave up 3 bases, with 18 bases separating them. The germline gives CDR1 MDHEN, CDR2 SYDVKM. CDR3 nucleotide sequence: TGTGCCAGCAGCGACGGACAGAACCCTTTCTACGAGCAGTACTTC. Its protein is CASSDGQNPFYEQYF.

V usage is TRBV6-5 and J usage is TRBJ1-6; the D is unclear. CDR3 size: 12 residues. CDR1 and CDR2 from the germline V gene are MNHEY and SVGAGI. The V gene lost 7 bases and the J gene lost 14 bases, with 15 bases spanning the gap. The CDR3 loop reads CASTTAASALHF. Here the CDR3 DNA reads TGTGCCAGCACCACAGCAGCCTCGGCCCTCCACTTT.

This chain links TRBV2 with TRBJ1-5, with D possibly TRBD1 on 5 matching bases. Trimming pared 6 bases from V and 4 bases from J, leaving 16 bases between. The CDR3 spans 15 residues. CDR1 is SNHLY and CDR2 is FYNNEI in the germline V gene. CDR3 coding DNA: TGTGCCAGCAGATGGACGGGAGGGGAGAATCAGCCCCAGCATTTT. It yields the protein CASRWTGGENQPQHF.

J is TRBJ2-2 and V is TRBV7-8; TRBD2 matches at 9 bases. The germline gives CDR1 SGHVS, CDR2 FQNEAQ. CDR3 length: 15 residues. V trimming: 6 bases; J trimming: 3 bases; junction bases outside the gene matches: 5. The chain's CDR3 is CASSLSGGYTGELFF. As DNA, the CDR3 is TGTGCCAGCAGTCTAAGCGGGGGGTACACCGGGGAGCTGTTTTTT.

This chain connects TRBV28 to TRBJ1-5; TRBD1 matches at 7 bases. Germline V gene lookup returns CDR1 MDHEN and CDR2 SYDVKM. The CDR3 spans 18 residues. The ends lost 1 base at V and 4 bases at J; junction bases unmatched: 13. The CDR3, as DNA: TGTGCCAGCAGTTTATTTCATTCCTCTTCACAGGGGAATCAGCCCCAGCATTTT. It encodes CASSLFHSSSQGNQPQHF.

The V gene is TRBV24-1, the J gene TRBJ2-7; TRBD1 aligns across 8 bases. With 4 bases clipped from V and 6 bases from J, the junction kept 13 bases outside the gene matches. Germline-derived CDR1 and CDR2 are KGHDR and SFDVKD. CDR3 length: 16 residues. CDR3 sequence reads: CATSDLRDRPSGEQYF. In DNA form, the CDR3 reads TGTGCCACCAGTGACCTGCGGGACAGGCCGTCGGGCGAGCAGTACTTC.

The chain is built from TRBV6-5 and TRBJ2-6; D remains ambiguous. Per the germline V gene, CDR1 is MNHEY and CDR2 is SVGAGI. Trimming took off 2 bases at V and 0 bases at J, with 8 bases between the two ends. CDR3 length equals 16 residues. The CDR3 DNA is TGTGCCAGCAGTTACAACGGAGCCTCTGGGGCCAACGTCCTGACTTTC. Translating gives CASSYNGASGANVLTF.

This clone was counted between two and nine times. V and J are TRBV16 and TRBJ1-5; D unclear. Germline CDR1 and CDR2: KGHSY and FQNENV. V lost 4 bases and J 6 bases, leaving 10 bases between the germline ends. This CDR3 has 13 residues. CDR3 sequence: CASSRLESQPQHF. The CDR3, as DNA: TGTGCCAGCAGCCGATTGGAGTCTCAGCCCCAGCATTTT.

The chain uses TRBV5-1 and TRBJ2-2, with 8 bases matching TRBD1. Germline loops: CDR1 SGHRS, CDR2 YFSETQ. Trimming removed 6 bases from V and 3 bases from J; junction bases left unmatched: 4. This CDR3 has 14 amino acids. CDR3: CASKDRADTGELFF. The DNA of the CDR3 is TGCGCCAGCAAGGACAGGGCCGACACCGGGGAGCTGTTTTTT.

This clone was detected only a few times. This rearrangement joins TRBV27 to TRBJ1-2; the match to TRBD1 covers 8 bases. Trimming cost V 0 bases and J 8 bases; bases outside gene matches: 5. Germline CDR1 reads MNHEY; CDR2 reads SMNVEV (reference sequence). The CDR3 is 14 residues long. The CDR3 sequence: CASSLSSRGHGYTF. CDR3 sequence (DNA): TGTGCCAGCAGTTTATCCTCCAGGGGGCACGGCTACACCTTC.

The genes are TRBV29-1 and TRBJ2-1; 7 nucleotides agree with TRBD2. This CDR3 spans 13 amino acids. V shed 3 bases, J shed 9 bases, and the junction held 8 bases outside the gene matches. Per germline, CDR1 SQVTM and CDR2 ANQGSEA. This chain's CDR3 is CSVDRRLASEQFF. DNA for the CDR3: TGCAGCGTTGACCGTAGACTAGCTAGTGAGCAGTTCTTC.

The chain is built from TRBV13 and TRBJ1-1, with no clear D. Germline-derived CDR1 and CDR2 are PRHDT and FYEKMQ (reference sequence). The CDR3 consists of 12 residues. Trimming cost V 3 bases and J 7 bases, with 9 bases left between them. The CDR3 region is CASSFYRGEAFF. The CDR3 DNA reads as TGTGCCAGCAGCTTTTACCGGGGTGAAGCTTTCTTT.

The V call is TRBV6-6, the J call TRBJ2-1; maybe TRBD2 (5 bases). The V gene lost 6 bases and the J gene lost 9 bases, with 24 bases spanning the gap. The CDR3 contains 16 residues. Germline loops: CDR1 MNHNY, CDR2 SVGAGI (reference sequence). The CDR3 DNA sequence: TGTGCCAGCAGCCGATCTGAGGGCGGATCTTTTAGTGAGCAGTTCTTC. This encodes CASSRSEGGSFSEQFF.

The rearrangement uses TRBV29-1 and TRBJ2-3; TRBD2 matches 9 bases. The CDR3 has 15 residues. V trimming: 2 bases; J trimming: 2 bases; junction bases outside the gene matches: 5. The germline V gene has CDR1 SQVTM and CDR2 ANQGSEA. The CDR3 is CSVERSGSNTDTQYF. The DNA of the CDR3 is TGCAGCGTTGAACGTAGCGGGAGTAACACAGATACGCAGTATTTT.

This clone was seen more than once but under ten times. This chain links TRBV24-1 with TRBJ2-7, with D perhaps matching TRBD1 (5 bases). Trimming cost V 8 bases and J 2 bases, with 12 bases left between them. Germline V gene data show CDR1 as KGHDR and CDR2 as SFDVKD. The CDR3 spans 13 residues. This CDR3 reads CATKTTDPYEQYF. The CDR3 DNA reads TGTGCCACCAAAACGACAGATCCCTACGAGCAGTACTTC.

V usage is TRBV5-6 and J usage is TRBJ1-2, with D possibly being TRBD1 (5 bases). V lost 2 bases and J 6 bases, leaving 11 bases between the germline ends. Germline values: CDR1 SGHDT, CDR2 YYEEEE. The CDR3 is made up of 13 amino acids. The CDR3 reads CASSFPRVHGYTF. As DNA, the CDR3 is TGTGCCAGCAGCTTTCCCAGGGTGCATGGCTACACCTTC.

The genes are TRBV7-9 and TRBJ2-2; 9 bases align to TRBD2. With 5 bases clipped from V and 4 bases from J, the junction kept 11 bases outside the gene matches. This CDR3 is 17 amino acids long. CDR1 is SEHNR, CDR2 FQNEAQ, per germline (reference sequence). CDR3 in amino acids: CASSPYLAGAVTGELFF. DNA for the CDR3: TGTGCCAGCAGCCCCTACTTAGCGGGGGCGGTCACCGGGGAGCTGTTTTTT.

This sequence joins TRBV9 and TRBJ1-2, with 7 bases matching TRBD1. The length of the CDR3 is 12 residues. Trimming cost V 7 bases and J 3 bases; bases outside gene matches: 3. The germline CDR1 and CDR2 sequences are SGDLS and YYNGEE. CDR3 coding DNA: TGTGCCAGCGGACAGGATGACTATGGCTACACCTTC. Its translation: CASGQDDYGYTF.

The CDR3 sequence is CASSLDLTGGNTEAFF. In DNA, the CDR3 is TGTGCCAGCAGCTTAGATCTTACGGGGGGCAACACTGAAGCTTTCTTT. The chain joins TRBV11-2 to TRBJ1-1; the D gene is possibly TRBD1 (6 bases). The CDR3 extends over 16 amino acids. V was cut by 0 bases and J by 2 bases, with 13 bases left in between. Germline V gene lookup returns CDR1 SGHAT and CDR2 FQNNGV.